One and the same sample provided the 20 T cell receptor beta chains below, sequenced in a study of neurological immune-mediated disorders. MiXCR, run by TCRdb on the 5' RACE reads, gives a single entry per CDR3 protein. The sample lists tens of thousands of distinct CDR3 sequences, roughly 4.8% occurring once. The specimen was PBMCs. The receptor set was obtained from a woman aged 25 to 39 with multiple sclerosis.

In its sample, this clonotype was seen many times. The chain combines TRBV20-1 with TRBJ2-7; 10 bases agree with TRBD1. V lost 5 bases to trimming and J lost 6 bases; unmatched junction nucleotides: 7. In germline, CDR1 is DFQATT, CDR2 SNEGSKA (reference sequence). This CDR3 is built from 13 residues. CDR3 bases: TGCAGTGCTGTGGGAAGGACAGGGGGCGAGCAGTACTTC. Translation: CSAVGRTGGEQYF.

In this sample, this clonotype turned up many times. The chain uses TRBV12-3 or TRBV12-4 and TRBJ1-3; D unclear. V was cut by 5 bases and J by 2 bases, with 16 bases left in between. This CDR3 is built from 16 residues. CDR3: CASSPGPPPTGNTIYF. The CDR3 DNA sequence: TGTGCCAGCAGTCCAGGACCGCCACCGACTGGAAACACCATATATTTT.

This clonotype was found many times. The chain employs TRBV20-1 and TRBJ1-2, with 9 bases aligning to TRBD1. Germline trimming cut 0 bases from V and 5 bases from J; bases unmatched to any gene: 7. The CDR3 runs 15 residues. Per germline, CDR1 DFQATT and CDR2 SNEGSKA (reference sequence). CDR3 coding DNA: TGCAGTGCTAGAGATCCGGGACAGGGCGTTTATGGCTACACCTTC. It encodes CSARDPGQGVYGYTF.

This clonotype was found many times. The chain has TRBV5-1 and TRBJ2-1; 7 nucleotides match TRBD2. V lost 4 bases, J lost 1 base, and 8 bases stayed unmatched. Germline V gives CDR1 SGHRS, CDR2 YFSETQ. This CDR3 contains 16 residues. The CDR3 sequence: CASSASRGGSYNEQFF. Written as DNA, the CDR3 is TGCGCCAGCAGCGCGAGCCGCGGGGGATCCTACAATGAGCAGTTCTTC.

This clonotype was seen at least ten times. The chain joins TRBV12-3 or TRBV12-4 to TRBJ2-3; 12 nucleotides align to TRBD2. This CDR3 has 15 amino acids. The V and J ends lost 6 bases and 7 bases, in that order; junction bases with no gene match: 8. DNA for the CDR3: TGTGCCAGCAGGCCCGGGACTAGCGGGTCGTATACGCAGTATTTT. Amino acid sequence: CASRPGTSGSYTQYF.

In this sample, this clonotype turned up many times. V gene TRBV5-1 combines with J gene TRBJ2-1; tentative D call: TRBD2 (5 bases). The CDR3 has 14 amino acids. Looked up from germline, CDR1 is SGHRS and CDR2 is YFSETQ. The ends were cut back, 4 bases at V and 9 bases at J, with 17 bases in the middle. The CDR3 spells CASSTMWTGSEQFF. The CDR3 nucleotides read TGCGCCAGCAGCACGATGTGGACTGGAAGTGAGCAGTTCTTC. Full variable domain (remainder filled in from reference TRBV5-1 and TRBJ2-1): KAGVTQTPRYLIKTRGQQVTLSCSPISGHRSVSWYQQTPGQGLQFLFEYFSETQRNKGNFPGRFSGRQFSNSRSEMNVSTLELGDSALYLCASSTMWTGSEQFFGPGTRLTVL.

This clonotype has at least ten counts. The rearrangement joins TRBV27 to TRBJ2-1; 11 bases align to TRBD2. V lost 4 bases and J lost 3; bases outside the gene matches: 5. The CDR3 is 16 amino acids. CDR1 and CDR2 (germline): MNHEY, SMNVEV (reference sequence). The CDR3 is CASSSLAGGFYNEQFF. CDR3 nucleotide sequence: TGTGCCAGCAGTTCTCTAGCGGGAGGTTTCTACAATGAGCAGTTCTTC.

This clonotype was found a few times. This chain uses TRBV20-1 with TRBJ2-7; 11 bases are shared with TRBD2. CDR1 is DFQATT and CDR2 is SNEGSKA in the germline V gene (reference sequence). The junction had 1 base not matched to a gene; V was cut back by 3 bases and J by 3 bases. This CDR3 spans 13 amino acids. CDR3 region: CSASSGRVYEQYF. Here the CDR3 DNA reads TGCAGTGCTAGTAGCGGGAGGGTCTACGAGCAGTACTTC.

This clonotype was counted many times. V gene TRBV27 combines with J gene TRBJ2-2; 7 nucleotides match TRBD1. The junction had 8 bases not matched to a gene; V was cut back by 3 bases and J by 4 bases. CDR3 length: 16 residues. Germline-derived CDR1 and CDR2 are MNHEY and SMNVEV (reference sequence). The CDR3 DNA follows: TGTGCCAGCAGTTTGACCTGGGACAGTGTCACCGGGGAGCTGTTTTTT. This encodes CASSLTWDSVTGELFF.

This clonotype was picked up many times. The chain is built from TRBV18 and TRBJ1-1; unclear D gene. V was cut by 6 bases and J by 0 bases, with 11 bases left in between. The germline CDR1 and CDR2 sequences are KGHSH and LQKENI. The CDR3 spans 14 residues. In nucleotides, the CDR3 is TGTGCCAGCTCCCCTGCGTCGATGAACACTGAAGCTTTCTTT. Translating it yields CASSPASMNTEAFF.

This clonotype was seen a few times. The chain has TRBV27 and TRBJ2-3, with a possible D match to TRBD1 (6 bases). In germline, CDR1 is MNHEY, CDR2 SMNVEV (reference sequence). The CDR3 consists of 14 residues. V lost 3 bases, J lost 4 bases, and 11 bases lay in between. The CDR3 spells CASSFKGVADTQYF. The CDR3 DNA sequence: TGTGCCAGCAGTTTTAAGGGGGTAGCAGATACGCAGTATTTT.

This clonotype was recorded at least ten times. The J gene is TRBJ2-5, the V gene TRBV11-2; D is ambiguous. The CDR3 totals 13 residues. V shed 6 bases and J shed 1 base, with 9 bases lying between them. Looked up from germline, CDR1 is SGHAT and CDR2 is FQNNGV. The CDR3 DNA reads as TGTGCCAGCAGTTTAAAGCCCCAAGAGACCCAGTACTTC. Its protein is CASSLKPQETQYF.

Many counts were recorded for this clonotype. The CDR3 region has the DNA TGTGCCATCAGTGTGAATATAGCGGGAGAAGTGAATGAGCAGTTCTTC. Translating gives CAISVNIAGEVNEQFF. The chain couples TRBV10-3 to TRBJ2-1; 9 bases are shared with TRBD2. The trim removed 4 bases at V and 7 bases at J, leaving 11 bases unmatched. Germline assignment: CDR1 ENHRY and CDR2 SYGVKD. The CDR3 covers 16 residues.

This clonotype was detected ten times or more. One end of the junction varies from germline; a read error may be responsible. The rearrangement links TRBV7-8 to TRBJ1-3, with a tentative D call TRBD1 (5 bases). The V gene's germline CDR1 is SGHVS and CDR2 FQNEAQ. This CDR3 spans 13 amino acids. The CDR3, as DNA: TGTGCCAGCAGTCGACTAGGGAGGGGTATATTAAATTTT. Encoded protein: CASSRLGRGILNF.

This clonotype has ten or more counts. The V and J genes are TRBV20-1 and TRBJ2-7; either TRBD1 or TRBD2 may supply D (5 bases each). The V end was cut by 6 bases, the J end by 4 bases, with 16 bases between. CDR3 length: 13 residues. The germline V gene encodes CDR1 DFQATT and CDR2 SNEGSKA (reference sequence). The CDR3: CSAPGTGPYEQYF. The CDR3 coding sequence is TGCAGTGCCCCCGGGACGGGGCCATACGAGCAGTACTTC.

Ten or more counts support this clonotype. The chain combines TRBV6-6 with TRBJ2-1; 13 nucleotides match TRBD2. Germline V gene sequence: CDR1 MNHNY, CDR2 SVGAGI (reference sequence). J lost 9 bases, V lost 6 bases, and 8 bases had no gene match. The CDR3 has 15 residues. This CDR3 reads CASRTTSGRSFEQFF. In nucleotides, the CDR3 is TGTGCCAGCAGGACGACTAGCGGGAGGAGTTTTGAGCAGTTCTTC.

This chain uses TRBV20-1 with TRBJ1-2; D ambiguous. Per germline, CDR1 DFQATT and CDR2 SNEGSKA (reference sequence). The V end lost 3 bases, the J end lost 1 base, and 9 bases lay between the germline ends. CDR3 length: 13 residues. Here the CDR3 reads CSASVLHNYGYTF. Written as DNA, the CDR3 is TGCAGTGCTAGTGTCCTCCATAACTATGGCTACACCTTC.

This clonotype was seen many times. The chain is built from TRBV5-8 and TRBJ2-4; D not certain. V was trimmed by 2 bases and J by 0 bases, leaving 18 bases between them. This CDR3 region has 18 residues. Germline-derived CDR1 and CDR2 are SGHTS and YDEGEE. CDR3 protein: CASSFRAGTTLAKNIQYF. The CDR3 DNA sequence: TGTGCCAGCAGCTTTCGGGCAGGCACCACTCTAGCCAAAAACATTCAGTACTTC.

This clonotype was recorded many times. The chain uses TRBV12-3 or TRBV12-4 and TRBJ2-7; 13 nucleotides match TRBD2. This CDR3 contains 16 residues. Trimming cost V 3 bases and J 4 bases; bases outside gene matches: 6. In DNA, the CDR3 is TGTGCCAGCAGTTTCCCCACTAGCGGGAGGGCTTACGAGCAGTACTTC. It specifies CASSFPTSGRAYEQYF.

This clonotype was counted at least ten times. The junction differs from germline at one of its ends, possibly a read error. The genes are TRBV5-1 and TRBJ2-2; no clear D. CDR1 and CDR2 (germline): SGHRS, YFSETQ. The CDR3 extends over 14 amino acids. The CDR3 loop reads CASSLAGNTGELFF. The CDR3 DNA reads TGTGCCAGCAGCTTAGCAGGGAACACCGGGGAGCTGTTTTTT.